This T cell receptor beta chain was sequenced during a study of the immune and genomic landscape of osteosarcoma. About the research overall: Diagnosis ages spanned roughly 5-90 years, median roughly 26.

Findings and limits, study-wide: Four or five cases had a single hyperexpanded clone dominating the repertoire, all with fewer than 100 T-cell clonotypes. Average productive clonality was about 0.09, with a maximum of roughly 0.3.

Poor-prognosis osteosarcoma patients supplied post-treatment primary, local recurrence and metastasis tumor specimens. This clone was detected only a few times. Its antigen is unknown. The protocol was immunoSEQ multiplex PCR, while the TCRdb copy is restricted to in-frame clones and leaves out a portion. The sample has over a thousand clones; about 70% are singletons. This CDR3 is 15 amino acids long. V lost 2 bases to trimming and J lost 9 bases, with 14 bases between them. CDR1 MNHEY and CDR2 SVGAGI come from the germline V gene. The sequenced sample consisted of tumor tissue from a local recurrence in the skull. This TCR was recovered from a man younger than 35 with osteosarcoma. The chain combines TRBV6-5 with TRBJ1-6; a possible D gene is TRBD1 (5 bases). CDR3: CASSYDGGTSSPLHF. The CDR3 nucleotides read TGTGCCAGCAGTTACGATGGGGGGACTTCTTCACCCCTCCACTTT.